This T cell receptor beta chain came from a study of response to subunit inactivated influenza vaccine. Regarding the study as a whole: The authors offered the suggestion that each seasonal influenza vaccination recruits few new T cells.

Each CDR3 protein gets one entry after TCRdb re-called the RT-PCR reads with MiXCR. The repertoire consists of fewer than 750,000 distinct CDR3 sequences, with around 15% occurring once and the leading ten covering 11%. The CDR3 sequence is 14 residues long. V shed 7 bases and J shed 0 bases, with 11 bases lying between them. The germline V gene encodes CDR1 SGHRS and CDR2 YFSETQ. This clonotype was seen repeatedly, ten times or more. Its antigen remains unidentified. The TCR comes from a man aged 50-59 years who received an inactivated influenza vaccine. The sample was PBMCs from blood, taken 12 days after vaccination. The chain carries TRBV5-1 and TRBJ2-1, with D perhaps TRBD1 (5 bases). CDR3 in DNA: TGCGCCAGCGCCGCAGGGTTCTCCTACAATGAGCAGTTCTTC. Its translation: CASAAGFSYNEQFF.